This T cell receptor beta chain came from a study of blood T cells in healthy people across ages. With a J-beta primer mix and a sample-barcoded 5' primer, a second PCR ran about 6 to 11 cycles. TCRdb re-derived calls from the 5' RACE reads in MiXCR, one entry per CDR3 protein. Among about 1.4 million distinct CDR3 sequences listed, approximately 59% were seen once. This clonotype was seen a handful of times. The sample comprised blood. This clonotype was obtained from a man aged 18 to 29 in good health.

The CDR3 DNA is TGTGCCAGCACCGAAACGACAGGGGCGAATGAGCAGTTCTTC. Its protein product is CASTETTGANEQFF. The chain is built from TRBV2 and TRBJ2-1; 8 bases match TRBD1. Germline V CDR1 and CDR2: SNHLY, FYNNEI. The CDR3 spans 14 residues. V lost 7 bases, J lost 7 bases, and 9 bases stayed unmatched.